The clone carrying this T cell receptor beta chain has more than one count but fewer than ten. The antigen is not known. The PBMCs had their origin in around 9.1 ml of fresh peripheral blood. This sample stems from a study of T cells in Graves' hyperthyroidism and ophthalmopathy. Broader study findings: Ophthalmopathy was told apart from stable hyperthyroidism by a 13 V-J model. Researchers found most expanded thyroid clonotypes above 0.001 in blood as well.

The CDR3 spans 15 residues. Trimming cost V 0 bases and J 6 bases, with 12 bases left between them. Germline V gene sequence: CDR1 SGHDN, CDR2 FVKESK. The source material, RNA transcripts, was used to amplify TCR beta CDR3 regions. HTBI primers drove first-round RT-PCR of the TCR CDR3. TCRdb fed the multiplex PCR reads into MiXCR, producing one record per CDR3 protein. This table holds roughly 290,000 distinct CDR3 sequences, approximately 14% found once. This TCR was sampled from a woman in her thirties or forties with Graves' hyperthyroidism. The J gene is TRBJ2-4, the V gene TRBV14; D gene unclear. The sequenced sample was blood. The CDR3 DNA is TGTGCCAGCAGCCAAGAGCTAGGGCCTCTAAACATTCAGTACTTC. Translated, it gives CASSQELGPLNIQYF.